Following are 2 T cell receptor beta chains from one sample sequenced in a study of neoadjuvant anti-PD-1 for oral cavity cancer (dated by TCRdb to the early 2020s). Per the publication, the time point label means: after neoadjuvant nivolumab, at surgical resection. The protocol used for the library was the immunoSEQ multiplex PCR assay. TCRdb carries this immuneACCESS record with in-frame sequences only. Its versions omit some clonotypes, under half of them owing to an unresolved V gene in the studies checked, with the rest unexplained. For this sample the table gives 7,500 to 10,000 clones, of which about 73% were detected only once. The ten largest clones take up 3.5% to 4.5% of the sample. The sequencing here drew on PBMCs, taken after nivolumab (anti-PD-1) treatment. Every receptor here comes from a person between 40 and 85 years old with oral cavity squamous cell carcinoma.

This clone came up once. This sequence joins TRBV5-6 and TRBJ1-5; perhaps TRBD1 as D (5 bases). This CDR3 region has 16 residues. Trimming removed 4 bases from V and 1 base from J, with 15 bases in between. Germline CDR1 SGHDT, CDR2 YYEEEE. CDR3 region: CASSPGRRGSNQPQHF. The CDR3 region has the DNA TGTGCCAGCAGCCCCGGGAGGAGGGGCAGCAATCAGCCCCAGCATTTT.

The V gene is TRBV19, the J gene TRBJ2-1, with TRBD1 identical over 9 bases. CDR1 LNHDA and CDR2 SQIVND come from the germline V gene (reference sequence). Unmatched junction bases numbered 6, after V lost 6 bases and J lost 6 bases. This CDR3 has 14 residues. Written as DNA, the CDR3 is TGTGCCAGTAGGGGGACAGGGATGGGCAATGAGCAGTTCTTC. This encodes CASRGTGMGNEQFF.